What follows are 7 T cell receptor beta chains derived from one specimen sequenced in a study of tumor-infiltrating lymphocytes in primary liver carcinoma. With a constant-region primer, TCR beta cDNA was made from approximately 510 ng of total RNA. The TCR beta library was amplified through three nested multiplex PCR rounds in a modified ARM-PCR procedure. The study ran its first two PCR rounds for roughly 10 cycles each, using TRBV1-TRBV30 forward primers and a C-beta reverse primer. TCRdb independently ran MiXCR on the multiplex PCR reads; one entry per CDR3 protein. The sample lists 47,000 or so distinct CDR3 sequences, about 68% seen once, with more than 25% in the top ten. Each 20-30 mg portion of unsorted bulk tissue served as the source for co-extraction of RNA and DNA. Sequencing was carried out using liver tumor tissue from sampling region 3. The subset: tumor region T3, left-lateral pole. The receptors were gathered from a man aged 35-49 years with primary liver carcinoma and hepatitis B virus infection.

The chain is built from TRBV11-2 and TRBJ2-7; TRBD2 agrees at 7 bases. The germline gives CDR1 SGHAT, CDR2 FQNNGV. Trimming cost V 5 bases and J 3 bases; bases outside gene matches: 10. The CDR3 is 15 residues long. CDR3 in DNA: TGTGCCAGCAGCCAATATTCGGGGAGGGACTACGAGCAGTACTTC. It specifies CASSQYSGRDYEQYF.

Concerning this clonotype: The conserved closing phenylalanine or tryptophan is absent in this CDR3, likely reflecting a read error. Here the CDR3 DNA reads TGCAGCGTCCGAGTGTCAGGGAGATACTTAGGAAACATTCAGTACTCC. Residues: CSVRVSGRYLGNIQYS. This chain connects TRBV29-1 to TRBJ2-4; D is tentatively TRBD1 or TRBD2 (5 bases each). The CDR3 covers 16 residues. V dropped 6 bases and J dropped 6 bases, with 24 bases sitting between them. Germline V lookup: CDR1 SQVTM, CDR2 ANQGSEA.

With regard to this clonotype: At one end, the junction sequence differs from germline, possibly due to a read error. The chain employs TRBV11-1 and TRBJ2-3, with TRBD2 identical over 9 bases. The length of the CDR3 is 16 residues. Germline CDR1 reads SGHAT; CDR2 reads FQDESV (reference sequence). Here the CDR3 reads CASSKGLAVSTDTQFF. In DNA form, the CDR3 reads TGTGCCAGCAGTAAGGGACTAGCCGTTAGCACAGATACGCAGTTTTTT.

In the case of this clonotype: Germline and junction disagree at one end, which may indicate a read error. The CDR3 coding sequence is TGCAGTGCCGAAAGAGGACAGCAATACATTGAGCAGTTCTTC. It codes for CSAERGQQYIEQFF. V gene TRBV20-1 combines with J gene TRBJ2-1, with D tentatively TRBD1 (6 bases). The CDR3 loop spans 14 amino acids. Per the germline V gene, CDR1 is DFQATT and CDR2 is SNEGSKA (reference sequence).

As to this clonotype: The junction differs from germline at one of its ends, possibly a read error. The genes are TRBV4-2 and TRBJ2-5, with 8 bases lining up with TRBD2. The CDR3 runs 17 residues. Germline V CDR1 and CDR2: LGHNA, YNFKEQ. CDR3 sequence reads: CASCSGVLAGLQESQYF. The CDR3 DNA reads TGTGCCAGCTGCTCAGGGGTGCTAGCGGGCCTCCAAGAGAGCCAGTACTTC.

Points on this clonotype: The germline gene is not matched at one end of the junction; a read error may be the cause. This rearrangement joins TRBV11-2 to TRBJ2-2, with D maybe TRBD1 (5 bases). This CDR3 has 16 residues. Germline V gives CDR1 SGHAT, CDR2 FQNNGV. DNA of the CDR3: TGTGCCAGCAGCGCCCTCGGACAAACAAACACGGGGGAGCTGTTTTTT. This encodes CASSALGQTNTGELFF.

This clonotype showed up just once. A read error is likely, as this CDR3 ends without the conserved phenylalanine or tryptophan. It is unclear where the CDR3 begins or ends on the DNA, so no DNA is shown, and the CDR3 is as TCRdb lists it. CDR3 amino acids: CARGKNGITFS. The chain has TRBV12-3 or TRBV12-4 and TRBJ2-1; the table's D call, TRBD2, has no DNA check behind it. The CDR3 sequence runs 11 residues, both termini included.